The present entry profiles one TCR beta chain with its context. Each CDR3 protein is one row after TCRdb ran MiXCR on the PCR reads. This table holds around 460,000 distinct CDR3 sequences, 25% found once. The CDR3 extends over 15 amino acids. Trimming shortened V by 5 bases and J by 0 bases, and 13 bases separated the two germline ends. Germline CDR1 is LGHNT and CDR2 is FRNRAP. The data stem from a study of molecular identifiers for immune sequencing clone quantification. The sample taken for sequencing was naive CD8+ T cells from blood, with Jurkat cell RNA spiked in. As to subset: FACS-sorted CD8+CD4-CCR7+CD45RA+ naive T cells. The chain carries TRBV12-5 and TRBJ1-2; no firm D call. The source of this sequence is a human donor in good health. Some libraries in this study had Jurkat cell RNA spiked in. The CDR3 nucleotides read TGTGCTAGTGGTCCGGGGAACCCCACTAACTATGGCTACACCTTC. It specifies CASGPGNPTNYGYTF.